The 14 T cell receptor beta chains below all came from one sample that was sequenced in a study of T cell repertoires in aging, cancer and after chemotherapy. The template was genomic DNA from peripheral blood, not RNA. Rearranged V-D-J TRB sequences were amplified with a mixed TRB-A/B primer pool. Each CDR3 protein is one row after TCRdb ran MiXCR on the multiplex PCR reads. Of about 4,900 distinct CDR3 sequences in the sample, around half were seen once. The specimen sequenced was blood. The source of these receptors is a human donor in good health.

The V call is TRBV20-1, the J call TRBJ1-4; D is undetermined. CDR3 size: 14 residues. CDR1 and CDR2 (germline): DFQATT, SNEGSKA (reference sequence). Trimming removed 5 bases from V and 5 bases from J, with 15 bases in between. The CDR3 nucleotides read TGCAGTGCTCCACCACCGGGAGACAATGAAAAACTGTTTTTT. Translated, it gives CSAPPPGDNEKLFF.

This clonotype was counted between two and nine times. The chain links TRBV19 to TRBJ2-5; D unclear. Germline loops: CDR1 LNHDA, CDR2 SQIVND (reference sequence). This CDR3 is built from 15 residues. V was cut by 3 bases and J by 1 base, with 12 bases left in between. CDR3 sequence (DNA): TGTGCCAGTAGTATTCGGCCGATGCCCCAAGAGACCCAGTACTTC. Translated, it gives CASSIRPMPQETQYF.

The gene calls are TRBV5-6 and TRBJ2-7, with TRBD1 matching 10 bases. CDR1 SGHDT and CDR2 YYEEEE come from the germline V gene. The CDR3 totals 13 residues. Trimming cost V 4 bases and J 6 bases; bases outside gene matches: 4. CDR3 loop: CASSTDRGFEQYF. Written as DNA, the CDR3 is TGTGCCAGCAGCACGGACAGGGGGTTCGAGCAGTACTTC. The variable domain in full, completed from reference TRBV5-6 and TRBJ2-7, reads DAGVTQSPTHLIKTRGQQVTLRCSPKSGHDTVSWYQQALGQGPQFIFQYYEEEERQRGNFPDRFSGHQFPNYSSELNVNALLLGDSALYLCASSTDRGFEQYFGPGTRLTVT.

The rearrangement links TRBV28 to TRBJ1-4; D perhaps matches TRBD1 (5 bases). Germline V gene data show CDR1 as MDHEN and CDR2 as SYDVKM. Trimming stripped 6 bases from V and 0 bases from J, with 11 bases between. The length of the CDR3 is 15 residues. The DNA of the CDR3 is TGTGCCAGCAGGCTGACAGTTGCAACTAATGAAAAACTGTTTTTT. Its translation: CASRLTVATNEKLFF.

The chain has TRBV6-5 and TRBJ1-2; the match to TRBD1 covers 7 bases. The germline gives CDR1 MNHEY, CDR2 SVGAGI. The V segment lost 0 bases and the J segment 5 bases; nucleotides outside the gene matches: 3. The CDR3 contains 14 residues. The CDR3 loop is CASSYSTGWYGYTF. The CDR3 DNA follows: TGTGCCAGCAGTTACTCGACAGGGTGGTATGGCTACACCTTC.

This clonotype was seen a few times. The CDR3 spells CSASGDRVVDGYTF. CDR3 nucleotides: TGCAGTGCTAGCGGGGACAGGGTGGTAGATGGCTACACCTTC. This chain joins TRBV20-1 and TRBJ1-2, with TRBD1 matching over 9 bases. J lost 6 bases, V lost 3 bases, and 8 bases had no gene match. The germline V gene encodes CDR1 DFQATT and CDR2 SNEGSKA (reference sequence). The CDR3 is 14 amino acids.

This chain links TRBV6-1 with TRBJ2-7; 7 bases fit TRBD2. The trim removed 8 bases at V and 9 bases at J, leaving 7 bases unmatched. Germline CDR1 is MNHNS and CDR2 is SASEGT. The CDR3 loop spans 11 amino acids. CDR3 nucleotides: TGTGCCAGCGGACTAGTCTGGAGGCAGTACTTC. It translates to CASGLVWRQYF.

The chain uses TRBV10-3 and TRBJ2-3; D possibly corresponds to TRBD1 (5 bases). CDR3 length: 16 amino acids. The V gene lost 2 bases and the J gene lost 2 bases, with 14 bases spanning the gap. The germline gives CDR1 ENHRY, CDR2 SYGVKD. The CDR3 region has the DNA TGTGCCATCAGTGAGATAGTCGACAGAAACACAGATACGCAGTATTTT. Translating it yields CAISEIVDRNTDTQYF.

This clonotype has a handful of counts. The CDR3 region is CASSPGVGNEQFF. Here the CDR3 DNA reads TGTGCCAGTAGTCCAGGAGTGGGCAATGAGCAGTTCTTC. The chain couples TRBV19 to TRBJ2-1; the D is unclear. The CDR3 is made up of 13 amino acids. V was cut by 5 bases and J by 6 bases, with 11 bases left in between. The germline V gene encodes CDR1 LNHDA and CDR2 SQIVND (reference sequence). Based on the CDR3 plus reference TRBV19 and TRBJ2-1, the full variable domain is DGGITQSPKYLFRKEGQNVTLSCEQNLNHDAMYWYRQDPGQGLRLIYYSQIVNDFQKGDIAEGYSVSREKKESFPLTVTSAQKNPTAFYLCASSPGVGNEQFFGPGTRLTVL.

Turning to this clonotype: A much larger clone lies a single base off, so this may be a read error. This rearrangement joins TRBV29-1 to TRBJ2-6, with TRBD2 as a possible D gene (5 bases). Germline V gene lookup returns CDR1 SQVTM and CDR2 ANQGSEA. The germline V and J ends were trimmed by 6 bases and 0 bases, with 9 bases remaining between them. The length of the CDR3 is 14 residues. The CDR3: CSVRTVSGANVLTF. The DNA of the CDR3 is TGCAGCGTCAGGACTGTCTCTGGGGCCAACGTCCTGACTTTC.

The chain recombines TRBV5-6 with TRBJ1-6; D is undetermined. Trimming left V 4 bases short and J 7 bases short, with 15 bases between. Germline V gene sequence: CDR1 SGHDT, CDR2 YYEEEE. The CDR3 loop spans 15 amino acids. CDR3 in DNA: TGTGCCAGCAGCCTGAGACTGGGAGCCAATTCACCCCTCCACTTT. Amino acid sequence: CASSLRLGANSPLHF.

This clonotype occurred a few times. This chain links TRBV6-5 with TRBJ1-1; no firm D call. Deletions cut 1 base from V and 4 bases from J, with 10 bases between. This CDR3 contains 14 residues. Germline values: CDR1 MNHEY, CDR2 SVGAGI. CDR3 amino acids: CASSYFGLATEAFF. For the CDR3, the DNA is TGTGCCAGCAGTTACTTCGGCCTAGCCACTGAAGCTTTCTTT.

This clonotype was counted between two and nine times. The rearrangement uses TRBV19 and TRBJ1-1; D possibly corresponds to TRBD1 (5 bases). The CDR3 length is 16 residues. CDR1 LNHDA and CDR2 SQIVND come from the germline V gene (reference sequence). Trimming shortened V by 5 bases and J by 0 bases, and 16 bases separated the two germline ends. This CDR3 is CASSLQGRDMNTEAFF. DNA of the CDR3: TGTGCCAGTAGTCTTCAGGGACGAGATATGAACACTGAAGCTTTCTTT.

The V and J genes are TRBV30 and TRBJ2-7; D unresolved. Germline V gene sequence: CDR1 GTSNPN, CDR2 SVGIG (reference sequence). V lost 1 base to trimming and J lost 2 bases, with 9 bases between them. The CDR3 covers 13 residues. This CDR3 is CAWSGGGAYEQYF. In nucleotides, the CDR3 is TGTGCCTGGAGTGGCGGCGGAGCCTACGAGCAGTACTTC. Variable domain in full (rest from reference TRBV30 and TRBJ2-7): SQTIHQWPATLVQPVGSPLSLECTVEGTSNPNLYWYRQAAGRGLQLLFYSVGIGQISSEVPQNLSASRPQDRQFILSSKKLLLSDSGFYLCAWSGGGAYEQYFGPGTRLTVT.